The rows below give T cell receptor beta chains drawn from one sample of a study of blood T cells in healthy people across ages. Each CDR3 protein gets one entry after TCRdb re-called the 5' RACE reads with MiXCR. Here the sample spans around 800,000 distinct CDR3 sequences, about a quarter being singletons. This sample also belongs to another study, concerning T cells of mothers and their children.

Material: blood. The receptors shown here come from a boy aged 5-17 years in good health. CDR3s include the opening cysteine and the closing phenylalanine or tryptophan. A D gene is named only where the DNA matches it firmly.

v_gene	len	d_gene	j_gene	CDR3aa
TRBV28	15	.	TRBJ2-3	CASSRPERSTDTQYF
TRBV5-1	16	.	TRBJ1-1	CASSPRKCLKNTEAFF
TRBV9	15	.	TRBJ1-1	CASSVEGGGDTEAFF
TRBV5-1	13	.	TRBJ1-1	CASSWGLNTEAFF
TRBV19	14	.	TRBJ2-7	CASSIVQGSDEQYF
TRBV20-1	12	.	.	CSATDTGVEQYF
TRBV27	15	TRBD2	TRBJ2-5	CASHPLAGDQETQYF
TRBV12-3/TRBV12-4	12	.	TRBJ1-1	CASSSGSRGAFF
TRBV20-1	15	TRBD1	.	CSARDRGQGTYEQYF
TRBV19	12	.	TRBJ1-1	CASRKPTAEAFF
TRBV6-5	14	.	TRBJ2-5	CASSYDHLQETQYF
TRBV7-3	15	TRBD1	TRBJ2-2	CASSPLIQGAGELFF
TRBV12-5	12	.	TRBJ1-1	CASGRYRAEAFF
TRBV5-1	13	.	TRBJ2-5	CASSFEGQDTQYF
TRBV9	14	.	TRBJ2-5	CASSVGAGPETQYF
TRBV29-1	13	TRBD1	TRBJ2-2	CSVDRGLNGELFF
TRBV2	15	.	TRBJ2-2	CACTQQPANTGELFF
TRBV12-3/TRBV12-4	14	.	TRBJ2-5	CASSPMGRQETQYF
TRBV5-1	17	TRBD2	TRBJ2-5	CASSLVRLAATQETQYF
TRBV11-2	18	TRBD2	TRBJ2-4	CASSFETSGGLAKNIQYF
TRBV7-9	12	TRBD1	TRBJ2-7	CASSARGHEQYF
TRBV12-3/TRBV12-4	14	.	TRBJ1-5	CASSPTVENQPQHF
TRBV5-5	20	.	TRBJ2-2	CASSSYWGDFSQHNTGELFF
TRBV10-2	13	.	TRBJ2-1	CASTIRAYNEQFF